Shown below are 21 T cell receptor beta chains from a single sample sequenced in a study of T cell changes during pregnancy in multiple sclerosis. Only in-frame clones appear in the TCRdb table, and some are missing; sequencing was by immunoSEQ multiplex PCR. The top ten clones hold under 1.2% of a sample with approximately 88,000 clones, 90% to 95% of them seen once. This material consisted of peripheral blood, taken in the second trimester of pregnancy. These receptors originate from a female donor with multiple sclerosis, enrolled in a pregnancy study.

The chain links TRBV6-6 to TRBJ1-2; D uncertain. Trimming left V 1 base short and J 8 bases short, with 8 bases between. The CDR3 runs 12 residues. The germline V gene has CDR1 MNHNY and CDR2 SVGAGI (reference sequence). The CDR3 is CASSYLGGGYTF. CDR3 DNA: TGTGCCAGCAGTTACTTGGGAGGGGGCTACACCTTC.

This clone appeared a few times. The rearrangement links TRBV6-1 to TRBJ2-1, with 8 bases that match TRBD2. With V trimmed by 1 base and J by 9 bases, 5 bases remained unmatched. This CDR3 contains 14 residues. Per germline, CDR1 MNHNS and CDR2 SASEGT. As DNA, the CDR3 is TGTGCCAGCAGTGAAGGCGGGAGGTATGTTGAGCAGTTCTTC. It codes for CASSEGGRYVEQFF.

This sequence joins TRBV5-8 and TRBJ2-2, with D uncertain. The V gene's germline CDR1 is SGHTS and CDR2 YDEGEE. This CDR3 contains 15 residues. V was clipped by 1 base and J by 0 bases, with 7 bases between them. The CDR3 nucleotides are TGTGCCAGCAGCTTGCCGGTAACGAACACCGGGGAGCTGTTTTTT. This gives the protein CASSLPVTNTGELFF.

The chain couples TRBV12-2 to TRBJ2-1; TRBD1, the table's D call, lacks a check against the DNA. TRBV12-2 is a pseudogene. CDR3 size: 17 residues. The CDR3 DNA sequence: TGTGCAAGTCGCTTAGCAAACAGGGCGAGATCCTACAATGAGCAGTTCTTC. It translates to CASRLANRARSYNEQFF.

The chain recombines TRBV5-6 with TRBJ1-1; the D is unclear. Germline lookup yields CDR1 SGHDT and CDR2 YYEEEE. The CDR3 sequence is 13 residues long. Trimming shortened V by 5 bases and J by 2 bases, and 10 bases separated the two germline ends. This CDR3 reads CASRGTDNTEAFF. The DNA for the CDR3 is TGTGCCAGCAGAGGAACAGATAACACTGAAGCTTTCTTT.

This clone was seen only once. This chain uses TRBV7-9 with TRBJ2-1; 7 nucleotides agree with TRBD2. Trimming removed 4 bases from V and 1 base from J; junction bases left unmatched: 4. This CDR3 has 15 residues. Per germline, CDR1 SEHNR and CDR2 FQNEAQ (reference sequence). CDR3 DNA: TGTGCCAGCAGCTCACCGGGACTATCCTACAATGAGCAGTTCTTC. It specifies CASSSPGLSYNEQFF.

V usage is TRBV5-4 and J usage is TRBJ2-1; 15 bases map to TRBD2. CDR3 length equals 19 residues. The J segment lost 6 bases and the V segment lost 4 bases, leaving 14 bases of the junction unmatched. The germline V gene encodes CDR1 SGHNT and CDR2 YYREEE (reference sequence). The CDR3 region has the DNA TGTGCCAGCAGCGGGGGGGGACTAGCGGGAGGTTCCCCTCTCAATGAGCAGTTCTTC. Protein product: CASSGGGLAGGSPLNEQFF.

The rearrangement links TRBV19 to TRBJ1-5; maybe TRBD1 (5 bases). The CDR3 spans 14 residues. Trimming pared 3 bases from V and 7 bases from J, leaving 13 bases between. Germline lookup yields CDR1 LNHDA and CDR2 SQIVND (reference sequence). Here the CDR3 reads CASSIQGGEQPQHF. As DNA, the CDR3 is TGTGCCAGTAGTATTCAGGGAGGTGAACAGCCCCAGCATTTT.

The genes are TRBV6-1 and TRBJ2-7; TRBD1 agrees at 9 bases. The ends lost 3 bases at V and 3 bases at J; junction bases unmatched: 3. CDR3 length: 14 residues. In germline, CDR1 is MNHNS, CDR2 SASEGT. CDR3 nucleotides: TGTGCCAGCAGTGAGGGACAGGGATACTACGAGCAGTACTTC. Its translation: CASSEGQGYYEQYF.

The chain uses TRBV21-1 and TRBJ2-1; the table's TRBD2 call for D was not verified on the DNA. TRBV21-1 is labeled a pseudogene. The CDR3 loop spans 15 amino acids. The CDR3 loop is CASRMSPGGDNEQFF. CDR3 DNA: TGTGCCAGCAGAATGAGTCCGGGGGGGGACAATGAGCAGTTCTTC.

V gene TRBV5-1 combines with J gene TRBJ1-1; 7 nucleotides line up with TRBD1. Germline V CDR1 and CDR2: SGHRS, YFSETQ. J lost 4 bases, V lost 4 bases, and 10 bases had no gene match. CDR3 size: 15 residues. CDR3 loop: CASSLDRARGTEAFF. The CDR3 region has the DNA TGCGCCAGCAGCCTAGACAGGGCACGAGGCACTGAAGCTTTCTTT. Based on the CDR3 plus reference TRBV5-1 and TRBJ1-1, the full variable domain is KAGVTQTPRYLIKTRGQQVTLSCSPISGHRSVSWYQQTPGQGLQFLFEYFSETQRNKGNFPGRFSGRQFSNSRSEMNVSTLELGDSALYLCASSLDRARGTEAFFGQGTRLTVV.

This clone was recorded only once. J is TRBJ2-2 and V is TRBV27; 11 nucleotides agree with TRBD2. The CDR3 covers 17 residues. V shed 4 bases and J 3 bases; nucleotides not matched to a gene: 7. CDR1 and CDR2 (germline): MNHEY, SMNVEV (reference sequence). This chain's CDR3 is CASSYSTSGIYTGELFF. CDR3 nucleotide sequence: TGTGCCAGCAGTTATTCGACTAGCGGGATTTACACCGGGGAGCTGTTTTTT.

The rearrangement uses TRBV11-2 and TRBJ2-7; D is unclear. CDR1 is SGHAT, CDR2 FQNNGV, per germline. This CDR3 contains 13 residues. V was trimmed by 5 bases and J by 3 bases, leaving 11 bases between them. CDR3 nucleotides: TGTGCCAGCAGCGGAGAAATGGGCTACGAGCAGTACTTC. This encodes CASSGEMGYEQYF.

This clone has just one count. The chain employs TRBV27 and TRBJ2-1; D gene uncertain. Trimming cost V 7 bases and J 8 bases, with 12 bases left between them. The CDR3 is 12 residues long. CDR1 is MNHEY, CDR2 SMNVEV, per germline (reference sequence). The CDR3 protein is CASNTSPYEQFF. The CDR3, as DNA: TGTGCCAGCAACACATCCCCCTATGAGCAGTTCTTC.

This clone was seen once. This chain uses TRBV4-1 with TRBJ2-5, with 7 positions matching TRBD1. V was clipped by 3 bases and J by 1 base; unmatched bases: 8. Germline CDR1 reads MGHRA; CDR2 reads YSYEKL. CDR3 length: 16 amino acids. The DNA for the CDR3 is TGCGCCAGCAGCCACCCACGGACAGGATCCCAAGAGACCCAGTACTTC. It yields the protein CASSHPRTGSQETQYF.

The rearrangement joins TRBV28 to TRBJ2-3, with D perhaps matching TRBD1 (6 bases). The CDR3 loop spans 16 amino acids. Germline V CDR1 and CDR2: MDHEN, SYDVKM. Trimming stripped 3 bases from V and 2 bases from J, with 15 bases between. Written as DNA, the CDR3 is TGTGCCAGCAGTTTCGCTACAGGGACGTACACAGATACGCAGTATTTT. Amino acids: CASSFATGTYTDTQYF.

The chain joins TRBV19 to TRBJ1-2; 7 bases are shared with TRBD1. This CDR3 region has 14 residues. The germline gives CDR1 LNHDA, CDR2 SQIVND (reference sequence). Germline trimming cut 4 bases from V and 8 bases from J; bases unmatched to any gene: 10. The CDR3 nucleotides read TGTGCCAGTAGTAGGGGTATGACAGGGAACGGCTACACCTTC. Protein: CASSRGMTGNGYTF.

The DNA for the CDR3 is TGTGCCAGTAGTATAGACCCCCGACAGCAAACCTACGAGCAGTACTTC. It specifies CASSIDPRQQTYEQYF. The chain employs TRBV19 and TRBJ2-7; a weak D match, TRBD1 (5 bases). The V and J ends lost 0 bases and 2 bases respectively, with 14 bases between them. CDR3 size: 16 residues. Germline V CDR1 and CDR2: LNHDA, SQIVND (reference sequence).

As regards this clone: The sample contains more than one DNA sequence encoding this CDR3. The chain joins TRBV9 to TRBJ2-3; TRBD2 is a possible D gene (6 bases). V was cut by 0 bases and J by 0 bases, with 8 bases left in between. Germline CDR1 and CDR2: SGDLS and YYNGEE. The CDR3 is 15 residues long. The CDR3 sequence: CASSVASGSTDTQYF. CDR3 bases: TGTGCCAGCAGCGTAGCCAGCGGGAGCACAGATACGCAGTATTTT.

The chain carries TRBV14 and TRBJ2-1, with D tentatively TRBD2 (6 bases). The CDR3 contains 13 residues. Germline assignment: CDR1 SGHDN and CDR2 FVKESK. Trimming pared 4 bases from V and 10 bases from J, leaving 14 bases between. CDR3 residues: CASSPPRRGEQFF. In nucleotides, the CDR3 is TGTGCCAGCAGCCCACCTAGGAGGGGCGAGCAGTTCTTC.

The J gene is TRBJ2-7, the V gene TRBV4-1; 8 bases fit TRBD1. Germline-derived CDR1 and CDR2 are MGHRA and YSYEKL. V trimming: 4 bases; J trimming: 6 bases; junction bases outside the gene matches: 11. This CDR3 has 15 amino acids. DNA for the CDR3: TGCGCCAGCAGCCGCTTCCAGGGGGCGATCGGCGAGCAGTACTTC. Translated, it gives CASSRFQGAIGEQYF.